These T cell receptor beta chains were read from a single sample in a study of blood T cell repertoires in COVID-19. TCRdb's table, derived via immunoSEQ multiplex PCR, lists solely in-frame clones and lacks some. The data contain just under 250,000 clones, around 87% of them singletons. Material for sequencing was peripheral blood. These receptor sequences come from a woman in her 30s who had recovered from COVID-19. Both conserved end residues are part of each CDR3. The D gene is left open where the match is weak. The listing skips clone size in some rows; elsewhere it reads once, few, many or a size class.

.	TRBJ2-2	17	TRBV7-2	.	TGTGCCAGCAGCTTTGTTCGCGGGGGAGGGGGCACCGGGGAGCTGTTTTTT	CASSFVRGGGGTGELFF
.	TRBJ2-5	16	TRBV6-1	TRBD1	TGTGCCAGCAGTGAATGGGACAGGGGGCTACAAGAGACCCAGTACTTC	CASSEWDRGLQETQYF
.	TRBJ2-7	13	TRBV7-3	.	TGTGCCAGCAGCTTCGGGAATACCTACGAGCAGTACTTC	CASSFGNTYEQYF
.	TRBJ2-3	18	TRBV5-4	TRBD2	TGTGCCAGCAGTTATCCGGGACTAGCGGGGGACCCCACATATACGCAGTATTTT	CASSYPGLAGDPTYTQYF
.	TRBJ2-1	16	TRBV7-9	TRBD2	TGTGCCAGCAGCTTAGCACGGGGGGGCTCCTACAATGAGCAGTTCTTC	CASSLARGGSYNEQFF
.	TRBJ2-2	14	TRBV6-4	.	TGTGCCAGCAGTGAATTAAGGGGCACCGGGGAGCTGTTTTTT	CASSELRGTGELFF
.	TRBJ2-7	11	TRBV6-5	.	TGTGCCAGCAGTTCGGAGTTCGAGCAGTACTTC	CASSSEFEQYF
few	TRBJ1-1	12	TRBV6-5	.	TGTGCCAGCAGTTCCTTCGGGACAGAAGCTTTCTTT	CASSSFGTEAFF
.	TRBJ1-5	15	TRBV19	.	TGTGCCAGTAGTATTAGGGAGGGCACGAATCAGCCCCAGCATTTT	CASSIREGTNQPQHF
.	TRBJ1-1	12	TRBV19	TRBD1	TGTGCCAGTATCACAGGGGGCGGGAAAGCTTTCTTT	CASITGGGKAFF
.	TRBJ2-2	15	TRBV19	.	TGTGCCAGTAGTATAAAGTCGTCAGGGTTAGGGGAGCTGTTTTTT	CASSIKSSGLGELFF
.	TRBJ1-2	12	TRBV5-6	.	TGTGCCAGCAGCCCCGACACAGGGGGCTACACCTTC	CASSPDTGGYTF
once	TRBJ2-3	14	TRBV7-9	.	TGTGCCAGCGGGTTGGGTTCTAGCACAGATACGCAGTATTTT	CASGLGSSTDTQYF
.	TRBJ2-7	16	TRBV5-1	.	TGCGCCAGCAGCGTATTGGGGTTACAGGTTTCTCCCGAGCAGTACTTC	CASSVLGLQVSPEQYF
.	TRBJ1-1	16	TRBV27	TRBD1	TGTGCCAGCAGGCTAACAGGGGACGGGTCTAGGGCTGAAGCTTTCTTT	CASRLTGDGSRAEAFF
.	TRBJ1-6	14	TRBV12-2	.	TGTGCAGACCGGGGGGACAGGGACCATTCACCCCTCCACTTT	CADRGDRDHSPLHF
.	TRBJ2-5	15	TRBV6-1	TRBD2	TGTGCCAGCAGTGAAGCGGGGGGGTCACAAGAGACCCAGTACTTC	CASSEAGGSQETQYF
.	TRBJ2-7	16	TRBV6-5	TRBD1	TGTGCCAGCAGTTACTCTTCGGGACAGGGGATACACGAGCAGTACTTC	CASSYSSGQGIHEQYF
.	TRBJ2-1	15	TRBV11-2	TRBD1	TGTGCCAGCAGCAGCAGGGGGCTAAGGGTCAATGAGCAGTTCTTC	CASSSRGLRVNEQFF
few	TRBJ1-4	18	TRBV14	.	TGTGCCAGCAGCCAAGGGAAAAGAGCGGGGCCGGCTAATGAAAAACTGTTTTTT	CASSQGKRAGPANEKLFF
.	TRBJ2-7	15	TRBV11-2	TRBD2	TGTGCCAGCAGCACAGGGCGCGGGGGGACCTACGAGCAGTACTTC	CASSTGRGGTYEQYF
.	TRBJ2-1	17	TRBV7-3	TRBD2	TGTGCCAGCAGCTTAAACTTAGCTAGCGGTTTCTACAATGAGCAGTTCTTC	CASSLNLASGFYNEQFF
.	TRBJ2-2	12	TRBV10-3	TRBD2	TGTGCCATGGGACTACCCACCGGGGAGCTGTTTTTT	CAMGLPTGELFF
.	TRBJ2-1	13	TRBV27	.	TGTGCCAGCAGTTCCGGACTGTGGGGTGAGCAGTTCTTC	CASSSGLWGEQFF
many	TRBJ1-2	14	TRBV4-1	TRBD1	TGCGCCAGCAGCCGACCTGACAGGGCAGATGGCTACACCTTC	CASSRPDRADGYTF
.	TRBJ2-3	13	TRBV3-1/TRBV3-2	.	TGTGCCAGCAGCCGAAAGGTCGCGGGGTGGACGTATTTT	CASSRKVAGWTYF
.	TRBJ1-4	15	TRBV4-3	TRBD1	TGCGCCAGCAGCCAAGAACAGGGGATTAATGAAAAACTGTTTTTT	CASSQEQGINEKLFF
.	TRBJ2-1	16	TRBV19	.	TGTGCCAGTAGTATGGGCCGACAGGCCGATCGGGATGAGCAGTTCTTC	CASSMGRQADRDEQFF
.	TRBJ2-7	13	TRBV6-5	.	TGTGCCAGCTTGAGGGCGTTTGACCTCGAGCAGTACTTC	CASLRAFDLEQYF
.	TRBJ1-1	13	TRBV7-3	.	TGTGCCAGCAGCATCGGAGGAGTTGCTGAAGCTTTCTTT	CASSIGGVAEAFF
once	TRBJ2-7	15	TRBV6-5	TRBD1	TGTGCCAGCAGTCCTGACAGGGGTTATGTCTACGAGCAGTACTTC	CASSPDRGYVYEQYF
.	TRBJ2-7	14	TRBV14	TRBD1	TGTGCCAGCAGCCAAGGGACAGGTTCCTACGAGCAGTACTTC	CASSQGTGSYEQYF
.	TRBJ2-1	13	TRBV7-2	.	TGTGCCAGCAGCTTGACCCCCGAGCGTGAGCAGTTCTTC	CASSLTPEREQFF
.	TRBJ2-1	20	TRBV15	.	TGTGCCACCAGCGCCCCACCGGGGAAAAAATCAAAAGGCTCCTACAATGAGCAGTTCTTC	CATSAPPGKKSKGSYNEQFF
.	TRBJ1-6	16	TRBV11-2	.	TGTGCCAGCAGCTTAGAAGACAGCTTTTATAATTCACCCCTCCACTTT	CASSLEDSFYNSPLHF
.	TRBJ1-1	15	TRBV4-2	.	TGTGCCAGCAGCCAAGAAATGGGGGGGAACACTGAAGCTTTCTTT	CASSQEMGGNTEAFF
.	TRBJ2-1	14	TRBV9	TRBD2	TGTGCCAGCAGCGTGACTAGCGCCAACAATGAGCAGTTCTTC	CASSVTSANNEQFF
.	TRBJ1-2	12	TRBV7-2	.	TGTGCCAGCAGCCCCGACAGCTATGGCTACACCTTC	CASSPDSYGYTF
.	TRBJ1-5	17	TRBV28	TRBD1	TGTGCCAGCAGCGAACCGACCGGCAGGGGGCATGTTCAGCCCCAGCATTTT	CASSEPTGRGHVQPQHF
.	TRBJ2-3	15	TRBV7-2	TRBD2	TGTGCCAGCAGCTTAAGGACTAGCGGGGGGAATACGCAGTATTTT	CASSLRTSGGNTQYF
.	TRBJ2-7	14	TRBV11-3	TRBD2	TGTGCCAGCAGCTCCGGGAGGGGAAGTTACGAGCAGTACTTC	CASSSGRGSYEQYF
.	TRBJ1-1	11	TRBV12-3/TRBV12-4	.	TGTGCCAGCAGTTTAGGAGCCAGGGCTTTCTTT	CASSLGARAFF
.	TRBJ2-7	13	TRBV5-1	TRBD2	TGCGCCAGCAGCCCGGGACTAGTTATCGAGCAGTACTTC	CASSPGLVIEQYF
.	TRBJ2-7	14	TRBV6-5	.	TGTGCCAGCAGTCCCATTACAGGGTCTTACGAGCAGTACTTC	CASSPITGSYEQYF
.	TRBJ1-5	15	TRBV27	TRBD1	TGTGCCAGCAGACCGGGACAGGCCTTTAATCAGCCCCAGCATTTT	CASRPGQAFNQPQHF
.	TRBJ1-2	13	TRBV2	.	TGTGCCAGCAGTGATCTGGGCAGGGGTGGCTACACCTTC	CASSDLGRGGYTF
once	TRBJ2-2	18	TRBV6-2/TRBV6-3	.	TGTGCCAGCAGTTATGGTGCGGGCCGACATTTGAACACCGGGGAGCTGTTTTTT	CASSYGAGRHLNTGELFF
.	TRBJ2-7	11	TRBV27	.	TGTGCCAGCAGTTGGCTCTACGAGCAGTACTTC	CASSWLYEQYF